This TCR beta chain is drawn from a study of blood T cell repertoires in COVID-19. Study-wide background: Collection of acute and convalescent COVID-19 samples took place in the United States, Italy and Spain.

This CDR3 has 15 residues. CDR1 and CDR2 from the germline V gene are MNHEY and SVGAGI. V shed 1 base, J shed 2 bases, and the junction held 2 bases outside the gene matches. Only one count was recorded for this clone. In the original processing: How many nucleated cells were present was estimated from reference gene primer amplification. Clones were sequenced by immunoSEQ multiplex PCR, and TCRdb holds only the in-frame ones, with some missing. Clonal size and the V and J genes are those of that table, whereas D and trimming came from the DNA. The repertoire includes 85,000 to 120,000 clones, about 90% of them detected once, and 2% to 2.5% sits in the top ten.

This clonotype originated in a man aged 50 to 60 with active COVID-19. This chain connects TRBV6-5 to TRBJ2-5, with 9 bases fitting TRBD1. Sequenced: peripheral blood. CDR3: CASSYFGTGQETQYF. DNA for the CDR3: TGTGCCAGCAGTTACTTCGGGACAGGGCAAGAGACCCAGTACTTC.